This T cell receptor beta chain stems from a study of cytomegalovirus exposure and HLA in healthy donors. 13 Jbeta primers and 60 Vbeta primers were used for the PCR. The protocol was immunoSEQ multiplex PCR, while the TCRdb copy is restricted to in-frame clones and leaves out a portion. The sample carries fewer than 100,000 clones, under 75% recorded once. Trimming cost V 2 bases and J 5 bases, with 15 bases left between them. The CDR3 sequence is 15 residues long. The germline V gene has CDR1 LGHNT and CDR2 FRNRAP. The specimen was PBMCs. The source is a female donor in good health and CMV-seronegative. The genes are TRBV12-5 and TRBJ2-5; possibly TRBD2 for D (6 bases). The DNA of the CDR3 is TGTGCTAGTGGTTTGACGGTGACTAGATTCGAGACCCAGTACTTC. Translated: CASGLTVTRFETQYF.